The clone carrying this T cell receptor beta chain occurred once. In the study's own analysis: Estimation of nucleated cell counts was performed using reference gene primer amplification. Sequencing used immunoSEQ multiplex PCR; TCRdb keeps in-frame clones, though not all of them. D and trimming were read from the DNA, whereas the V and J calls and clone size are those reported in that table. The repertoire holds 450,000 or so clones, with roughly 89% as singletons. The data were obtained in a study of blood T cell repertoires in COVID-19. The CDR3 contains 15 residues. V lost 6 bases to trimming and J lost 2 bases; unmatched junction nucleotides: 5. Germline values: CDR1 MNHEY, CDR2 SVGEGT.

Input material: peripheral blood. This chain links TRBV6-2 or TRBV6-3 with TRBJ2-3; 10 bases map to TRBD1. This sequence was found in a young man with COVID-19, enrolled during active disease. The CDR3 sequence is CASSGGQGDTDTQYF. CDR3 DNA sequence: TGTGCCAGCAGCGGAGGACAGGGGGACACAGATACGCAGTATTTT.